This T cell receptor (beta chain) was recorded in a study of vaccination effects on CD4 cells after COVID-19. Findings of the study overall: Clones induced by infection and by vaccine showed marked clonal contraction late after vaccination.

A remark on this clone: Its antigen is unidentified.

Sequencing used immunoSEQ multiplex PCR; TCRdb keeps in-frame clones, though not all of them. The sample includes around 50,000 clones, around three quarters of them seen just once. With approximately 9 days of culture completed, CD4+ T cells were isolated. A positive SARS-CoV-2 PCR test fell between March and December 2020. Vaccination of participants consisted of two doses of either the BNT162b2 or mRNA-1273 vaccine. The source is a human donor who had a prior SARS-CoV-2 infection. This sample comprised CD4+ T cells from PBMCs cultured without peptide, obtained after COVID-19 vaccination.

DNA for the CDR3: TGTGCCAGCAGTTCCGGACAGCCGGAGACCCAGTACTTC. It codes for CASSSGQPETQYF. V and J are TRBV5-5 and TRBJ2-5, with D perhaps matching TRBD1 (6 bases). CDR3 length: 13 amino acids. The V gene's germline CDR1 is SGHKS and CDR2 YYEKEE (reference sequence). Deletions cut 5 bases from V and 5 bases from J, with 13 bases between.